This T cell receptor beta chain is drawn from a study of identical twins. Whole-study results and caveats: Cross-sectional statistics, not tracking of the same donors, supported the conclusions.

This clonotype was observed a handful of times. Antigen specificity is unknown. TCRdb independently ran MiXCR on the 5' RACE reads; one entry per CDR3 protein. The table has under 1 million distinct CDR3 sequences, 9% to 15% seen once. This CDR3 is built from 12 residues. V shed 5 bases and J shed 3 bases, with 7 bases lying between them. Germline V gives CDR1 SEHNR, CDR2 FQNEAQ (reference sequence). This same sample was also part of a study on yellow fever vaccine responses in identical twins. That work states: The T cell response to vaccination in identical twins was reportedly partly convergent and partly personalized.

The sequence derives from a woman aged 18-30 years in good health. Sequencing input: PBMCs. J is TRBJ1-2 and V is TRBV7-9; unclear D gene. CDR3 sequence: CASSIGYYGYTF. In DNA form, the CDR3 reads TGTGCCAGCAGCATAGGGTACTATGGCTACACCTTC.